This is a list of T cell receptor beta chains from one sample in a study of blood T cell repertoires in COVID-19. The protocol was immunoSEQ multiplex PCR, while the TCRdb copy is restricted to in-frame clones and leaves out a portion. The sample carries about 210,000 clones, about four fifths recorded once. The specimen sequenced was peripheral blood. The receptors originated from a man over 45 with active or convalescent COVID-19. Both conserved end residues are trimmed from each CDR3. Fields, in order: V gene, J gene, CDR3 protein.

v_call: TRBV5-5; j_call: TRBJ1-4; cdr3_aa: ASSFDRVDEKLF
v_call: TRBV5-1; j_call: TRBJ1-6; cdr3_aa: ASSFDDRGPSPLH
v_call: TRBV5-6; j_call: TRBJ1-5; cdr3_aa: ASSLADSRNQPQH
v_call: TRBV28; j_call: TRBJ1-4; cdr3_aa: ASRRPDREWEKLF
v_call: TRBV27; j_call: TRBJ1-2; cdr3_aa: ASSLSILLVPNYGYT
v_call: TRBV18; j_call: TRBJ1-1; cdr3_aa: ASSPEEGTVNTEAF
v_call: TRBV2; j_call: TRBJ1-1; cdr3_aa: ASSEGGAEAF
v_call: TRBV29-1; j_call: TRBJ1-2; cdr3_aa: SVDRLRGSGGYT
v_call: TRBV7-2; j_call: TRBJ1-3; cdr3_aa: ASSLNRAPGNTIY
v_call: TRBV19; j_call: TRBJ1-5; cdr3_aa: ASSRSSNQPQH
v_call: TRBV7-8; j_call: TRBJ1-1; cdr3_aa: ASSGQLNTEAF
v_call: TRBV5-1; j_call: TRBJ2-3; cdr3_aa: ASLGEAGGAEDTQY
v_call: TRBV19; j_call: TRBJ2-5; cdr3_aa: ASSGTAQETQY
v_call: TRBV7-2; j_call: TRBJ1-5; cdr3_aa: ASSTVGGTQPQH
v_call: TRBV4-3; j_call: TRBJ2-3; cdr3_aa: ASSQSGGPTDTQY
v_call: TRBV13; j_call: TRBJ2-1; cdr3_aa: ASSPRRTYNEQF
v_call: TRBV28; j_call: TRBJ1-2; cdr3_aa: ASSWANYGYT
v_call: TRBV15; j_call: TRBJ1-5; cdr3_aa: ATRDQGGDQPQH
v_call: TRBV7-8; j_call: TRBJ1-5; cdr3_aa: ASSLAGGWANQPQH
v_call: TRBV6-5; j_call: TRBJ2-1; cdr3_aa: ASSYSGARNEQF
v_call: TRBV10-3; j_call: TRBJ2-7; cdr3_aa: AISPGQISSYEQY
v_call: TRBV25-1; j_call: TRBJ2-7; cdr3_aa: ASSAPGQGRPEQY
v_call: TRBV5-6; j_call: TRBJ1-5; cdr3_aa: ASSLAGGSNQPQH
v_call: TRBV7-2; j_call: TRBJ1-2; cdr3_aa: ASSLMGQQGADSYT
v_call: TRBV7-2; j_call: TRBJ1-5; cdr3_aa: ASSFGTGNQPQH
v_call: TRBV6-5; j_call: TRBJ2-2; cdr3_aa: ASSDRGETGELF
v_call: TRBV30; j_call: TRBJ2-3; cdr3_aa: AWSATDTQY
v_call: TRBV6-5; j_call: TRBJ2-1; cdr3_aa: ASSYSPDNEQF
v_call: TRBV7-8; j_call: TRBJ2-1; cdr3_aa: ASSSRDMYNEQF
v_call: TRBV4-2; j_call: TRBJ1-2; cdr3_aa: ASSRDRVTRGYT
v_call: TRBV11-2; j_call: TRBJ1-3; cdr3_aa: ASSSPGTGGRNTIY
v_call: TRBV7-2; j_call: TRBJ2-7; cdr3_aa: ASRVGQGNGEQY
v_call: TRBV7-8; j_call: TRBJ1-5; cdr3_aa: ASSLAGARSNQPQH
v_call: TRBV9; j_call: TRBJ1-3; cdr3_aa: ASSPRGTGNSGNTIY
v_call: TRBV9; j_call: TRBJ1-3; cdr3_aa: ASSAGDRANTIY
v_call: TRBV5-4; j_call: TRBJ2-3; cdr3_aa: ASSFEETGPTDTQY
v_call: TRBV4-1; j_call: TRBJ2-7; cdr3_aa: ASSQASGSSQYEQY
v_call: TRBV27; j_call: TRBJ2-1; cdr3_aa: ASSSFSHHNEQF
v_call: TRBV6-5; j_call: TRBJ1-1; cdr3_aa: ASSLRDTEAF
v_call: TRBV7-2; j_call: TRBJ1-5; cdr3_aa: ASSLANQGRQPQH
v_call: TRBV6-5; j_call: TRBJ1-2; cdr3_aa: ASSPVWSANYGYT
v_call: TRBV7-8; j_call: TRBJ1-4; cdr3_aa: ASSLARSGGYEKLF
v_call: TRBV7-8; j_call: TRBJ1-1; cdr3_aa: ASSSKYPGNKFEAF
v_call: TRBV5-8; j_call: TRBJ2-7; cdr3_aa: ASSGLVSYEQY
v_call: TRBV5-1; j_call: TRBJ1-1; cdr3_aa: ASSLFGDEAF
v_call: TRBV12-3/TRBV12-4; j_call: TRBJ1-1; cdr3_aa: ASSPRTEAF
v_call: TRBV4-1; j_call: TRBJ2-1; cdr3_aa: ASSHDPSGVAYNEQF
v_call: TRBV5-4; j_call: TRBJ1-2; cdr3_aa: ASSLAVSRYGYT